This entry lists 14 T cell receptor beta chains sequenced from one sample in a study of identical twins. TCRdb independently ran MiXCR on the 5' RACE reads; one entry per CDR3 protein. The table lists around 960,000 distinct CDR3 sequences, about 12% of them singletons. These data are also associated with another study on yellow fever vaccine responses in identical twins.

Material: PBMCs. These receptors were obtained from a woman younger than 35 in good health.

This chain links TRBV5-6 with TRBJ2-1, with D tentatively TRBD2 (5 bases). The CDR3 is 15 residues long. Germline V gene lookup returns CDR1 SGHDT and CDR2 YYEEEE. V gave up 1 base and J gave up 7 bases, with 15 bases separating them. The CDR3 DNA sequence: TGTGCCAGCAGCTTGTTCCGGGGAAAAATGAATGAGCAGTTCTTC. Its translation is CASSLFRGKMNEQFF.

This chain joins TRBV20-1 and TRBJ2-2; D gene unclear. The CDR3 spans 11 residues. Germline V gene data show CDR1 as DFQATT and CDR2 as SNEGSKA (reference sequence). The V end lost 6 bases, the J end lost 5 bases, and 7 bases lay between the germline ends. The DNA for the CDR3 is TGCAGTGCCCCCAGGACCGGGGAGCTGTTTTTT. Translation gives CSAPRTGELFF.

Ten or more counts support this clonotype. The rearrangement joins TRBV28 to TRBJ2-1; D tentatively reads TRBD1 or TRBD2 (5 bases each). CDR1 and CDR2 (germline): MDHEN, SYDVKM. Trimming removed 2 bases from V and 13 bases from J, with 27 bases in between. This CDR3 has 17 residues. The CDR3, as DNA: TGTGCCAGCAGTTTAAACCTCCCAATGGGGCTAGCTGCCTCTCAGTTCTTC. Translation gives CASSLNLPMGLAASQFF.

V is TRBV20-1 and J is TRBJ2-7; TRBD2 matches 10 bases. V lost 1 base and J lost 3; bases outside the gene matches: 6. CDR1 is DFQATT and CDR2 is SNEGSKA in the germline V gene (reference sequence). The CDR3 totals 15 residues. The CDR3 DNA is TGCAGTGCTAGAGTATCTAGCGGGAGTTTCTACGAGCAGTACTTC. Amino acids: CSARVSSGSFYEQYF.

This clonotype was counted a few times. V and J are TRBV6-4 and TRBJ2-3; the match to TRBD2 covers 8 bases. The germline V gene has CDR1 MRHNA and CDR2 SNTAGT. V dropped 6 bases and J dropped 1; count of bases not matched to a gene: 6. This CDR3 is 15 amino acids long. The CDR3 DNA is TGTGCCAGCAGCCGGGGACTAGGTGGCACAGATACGCAGTATTTT. It specifies CASSRGLGGTDTQYF.

In its sample, this clonotype was seen a few times. The V and J genes are TRBV15 and TRBJ2-3; D possibly corresponds to TRBD2 (7 bases). CDR1 and CDR2 (germline): LNHNV, YYDKDF (reference sequence). This CDR3 is 16 amino acids long. Trimming cost V 5 bases and J 0 bases, with 15 bases left between them. For the CDR3, the DNA is TGTGCCACCAGCGCGGGGAGGGACACGAGCACAGATACGCAGTATTTT. It is translated as CATSAGRDTSTDTQYF.

This clonotype was counted many times. The rearrangement uses TRBV6-1 and TRBJ1-5; D remains ambiguous. This CDR3 is 14 amino acids long. Germline-derived CDR1 and CDR2 are MNHNS and SASEGT. Trimming took off 4 bases at V and 0 bases at J, with 7 bases between the two ends. CDR3 bases: TGTGCCAGCAGTGCTACTTATAGCAATCAGCCCCAGCATTTT. Its translation is CASSATYSNQPQHF.

At least ten counts were recorded for this clonotype. The gene calls are TRBV7-9 and TRBJ1-2, with D possibly TRBD1 on 5 matching bases. Between the trimmed V and J ends, which lost 10 bases and 14 bases, there was a span of 17 bases. Per germline, CDR1 SEHNR and CDR2 FQNEAQ (reference sequence). This CDR3 has 10 amino acids. CDR3 amino acids: CATTTEGSTF. The CDR3 region has the DNA TGTGCCACTACGACAGAGGGGTCGACCTTC.

The chain carries TRBV20-1 and TRBJ1-5; D may be TRBD1 (5 bases). This CDR3 is built from 14 residues. Trimming cost V 3 bases and J 2 bases, with 11 bases left between them. The germline V gene encodes CDR1 DFQATT and CDR2 SNEGSKA (reference sequence). This chain's CDR3 is CSASRGTGNQPQHF. The DNA for the CDR3 is TGCAGTGCTAGCCGAGGGACTGGCAATCAGCCCCAGCATTTT.

V usage is TRBV5-1 and J usage is TRBJ1-6; weak D call: TRBD1 (5 bases). The V gene lost 2 bases and the J gene lost 9 bases, with 18 bases spanning the gap. The CDR3 length is 16 residues. CDR1 SGHRS and CDR2 YFSETQ come from the germline V gene. The CDR3 coding sequence is TGCGCCAGCAGCTTAGCCGGGACGCGCTTCAGTTCACCCCTCCACTTT. Its translation: CASSLAGTRFSSPLHF.

This clonotype has a handful of counts. The gene calls are TRBV24-1 and TRBJ2-1; 14 bases agree with TRBD2. Losses at the gene ends were 5 bases for V and 3 bases for J; bases not matched to a gene: 11. Germline lookup yields CDR1 KGHDR and CDR2 SFDVKD. The CDR3 totals 19 residues. The CDR3 coding sequence is TGTGCCACCAGTGCTCCCGGGACTAGCGGGAGTTCTGGCTACAATGAGCAGTTCTTC. Protein sequence: CATSAPGTSGSSGYNEQFF.

This clonotype was seen repeatedly, ten times or more. CDR3 protein: CASSFGQFNSPLHF. The CDR3 DNA reads TGTGCCAGCAGTTTTGGACAATTCAATTCACCCCTCCACTTT. This chain uses TRBV12-3 or TRBV12-4 with TRBJ1-6; perhaps TRBD1 as D (5 bases). The V end was cut by 3 bases, the J end by 7 bases, with 10 bases between. The CDR3 sequence is 14 residues long.

This chain connects TRBV6-1 to TRBJ2-7; 10 positions agree with TRBD2. Germline values: CDR1 MNHNS, CDR2 SASEGT. The CDR3 is made up of 15 amino acids. With V trimmed by 7 bases and J by 3 bases, 9 bases remained unmatched. CDR3 sequence: CASTPAGGLSYEQYF. CDR3 bases: TGTGCCAGCACCCCAGCGGGAGGGCTTAGCTACGAGCAGTACTTC.

V and J are TRBV19 and TRBJ1-4; no reliable D call. Germline assignment: CDR1 LNHDA and CDR2 SQIVND (reference sequence). V lost 3 bases and J 6 bases, leaving 14 bases between the germline ends. This CDR3 comprises 15 residues. CDR3: CASSMYTQTYEKLFF. As DNA, the CDR3 is TGTGCCAGTAGTATGTATACACAGACATATGAAAAACTGTTTTTT.